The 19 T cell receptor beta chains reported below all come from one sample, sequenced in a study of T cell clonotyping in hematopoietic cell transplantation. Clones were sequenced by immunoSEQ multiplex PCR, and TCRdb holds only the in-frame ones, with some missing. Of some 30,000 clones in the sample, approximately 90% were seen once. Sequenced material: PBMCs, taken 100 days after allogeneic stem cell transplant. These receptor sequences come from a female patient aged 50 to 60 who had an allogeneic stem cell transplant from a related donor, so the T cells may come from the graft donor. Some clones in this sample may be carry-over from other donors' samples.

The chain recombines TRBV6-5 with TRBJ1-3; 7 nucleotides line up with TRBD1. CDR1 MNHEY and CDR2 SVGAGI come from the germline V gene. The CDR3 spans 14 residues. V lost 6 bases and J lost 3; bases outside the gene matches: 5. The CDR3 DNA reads TGTGCCAGCAGCTGGGACAGAGGTGGAAACACCATATATTTT. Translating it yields CASSWDRGGNTIYF.

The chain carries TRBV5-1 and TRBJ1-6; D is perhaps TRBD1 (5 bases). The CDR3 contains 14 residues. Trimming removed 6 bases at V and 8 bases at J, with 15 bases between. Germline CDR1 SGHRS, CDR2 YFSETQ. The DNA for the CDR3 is TGCGCCAGCAACCCGGGAGGGGTGGATTCACCCCTCCACTTT. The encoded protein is CASNPGGVDSPLHF.

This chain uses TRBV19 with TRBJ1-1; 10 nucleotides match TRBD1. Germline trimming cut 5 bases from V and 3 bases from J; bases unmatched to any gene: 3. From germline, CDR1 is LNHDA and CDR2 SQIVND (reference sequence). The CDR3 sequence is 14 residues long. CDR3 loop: CASSPTGGYTEAFF. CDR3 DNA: TGTGCCAGTAGTCCGACAGGGGGCTACACTGAAGCTTTCTTT.

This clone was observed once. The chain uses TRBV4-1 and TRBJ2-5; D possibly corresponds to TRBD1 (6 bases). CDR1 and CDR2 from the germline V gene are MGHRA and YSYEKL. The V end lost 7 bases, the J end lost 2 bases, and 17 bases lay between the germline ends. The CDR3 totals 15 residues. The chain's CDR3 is CASNLWPGQQETQYF. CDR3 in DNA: TGCGCCAGCAATCTATGGCCGGGACAACAAGAGACCCAGTACTTC.

CDR3 sequence: CASSERGMGTEAFF. The CDR3 DNA follows: TGTGCCAGCAGTGAACGGGGAATGGGCACTGAAGCTTTCTTT. The V call is TRBV2, the J call TRBJ1-1; D gene unclear. V was cut by 2 bases and J by 4 bases, with 11 bases left in between. The CDR3 runs to 14 residues. CDR1 and CDR2 from the germline V gene are SNHLY and FYNNEI.

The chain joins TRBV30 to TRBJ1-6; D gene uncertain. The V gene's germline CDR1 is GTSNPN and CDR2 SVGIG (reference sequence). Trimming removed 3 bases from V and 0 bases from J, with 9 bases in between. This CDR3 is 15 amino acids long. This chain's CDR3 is CAWRAESSYNSPLHF. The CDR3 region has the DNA TGTGCCTGGAGAGCCGAAAGCTCCTATAATTCACCCCTCCACTTT.

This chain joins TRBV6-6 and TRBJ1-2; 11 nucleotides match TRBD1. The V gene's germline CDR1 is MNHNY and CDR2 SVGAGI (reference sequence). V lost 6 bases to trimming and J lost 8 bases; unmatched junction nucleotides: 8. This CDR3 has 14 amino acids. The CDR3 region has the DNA TGTGCCAGCAGCTTTGGGACAGGGGGAAGAGGCTACACCTTC. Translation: CASSFGTGGRGYTF.

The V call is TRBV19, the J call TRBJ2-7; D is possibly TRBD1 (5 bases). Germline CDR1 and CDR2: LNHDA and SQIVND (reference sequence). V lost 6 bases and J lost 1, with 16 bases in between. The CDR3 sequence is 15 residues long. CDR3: CASRFRAHRSYEQYF. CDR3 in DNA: TGTGCCAGTAGATTCAGGGCACATAGGTCCTACGAGCAGTACTTC. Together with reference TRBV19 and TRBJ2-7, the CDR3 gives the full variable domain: DGGITQSPKYLFRKEGQNVTLSCEQNLNHDAMYWYRQDPGQGLRLIYYSQIVNDFQKGDIAEGYSVSREKKESFPLTVTSAQKNPTAFYLCASRFRAHRSYEQYFGPGTRLTVT.

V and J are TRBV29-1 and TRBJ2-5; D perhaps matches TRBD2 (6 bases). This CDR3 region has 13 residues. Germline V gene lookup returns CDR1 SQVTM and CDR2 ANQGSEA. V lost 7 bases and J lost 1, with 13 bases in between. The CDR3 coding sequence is TGCAGCGGGCGGGGACGCCTCCAAGAGACCCAGTACTTC. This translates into CSGRGRLQETQYF.

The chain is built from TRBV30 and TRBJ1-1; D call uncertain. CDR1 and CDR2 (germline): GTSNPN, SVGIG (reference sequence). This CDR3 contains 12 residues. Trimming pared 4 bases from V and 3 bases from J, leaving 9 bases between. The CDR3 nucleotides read TGTGCCTGGATCGTTGGTTACACTGAAGCTTTCTTT. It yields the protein CAWIVGYTEAFF.

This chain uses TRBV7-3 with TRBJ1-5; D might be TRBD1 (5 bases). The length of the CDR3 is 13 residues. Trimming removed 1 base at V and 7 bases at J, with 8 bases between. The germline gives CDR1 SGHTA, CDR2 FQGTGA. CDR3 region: CASSLSWGQPQHF. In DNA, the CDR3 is TGTGCCAGCAGCTTAAGTTGGGGGCAGCCCCAGCATTTT.

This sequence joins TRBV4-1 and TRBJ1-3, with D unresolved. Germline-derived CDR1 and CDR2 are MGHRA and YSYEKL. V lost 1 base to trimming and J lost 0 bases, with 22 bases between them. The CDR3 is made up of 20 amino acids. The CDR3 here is CASSQVDFLERVSSGNTIYF. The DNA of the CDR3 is TGCGCCAGCAGCCAAGTAGATTTCCTCGAACGAGTGAGCTCTGGAAACACCATATATTTT.

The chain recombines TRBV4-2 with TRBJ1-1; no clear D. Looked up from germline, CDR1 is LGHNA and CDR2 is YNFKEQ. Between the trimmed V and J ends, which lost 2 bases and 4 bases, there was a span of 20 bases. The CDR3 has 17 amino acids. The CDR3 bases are TGTGCCAGCAGCCAAACCCCGGGGTTGGCAGGCCGCACTGAAGCTTTCTTT. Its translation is CASSQTPGLAGRTEAFF.

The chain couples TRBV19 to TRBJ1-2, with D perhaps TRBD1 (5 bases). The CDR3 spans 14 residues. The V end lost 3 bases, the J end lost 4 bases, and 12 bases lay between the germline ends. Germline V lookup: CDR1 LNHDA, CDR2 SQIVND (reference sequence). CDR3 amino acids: CASSIPGGPYGYTF. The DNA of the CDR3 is TGTGCCAGTAGTATTCCCGGGGGTCCCTATGGCTACACCTTC. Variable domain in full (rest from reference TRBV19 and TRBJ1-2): DGGITQSPKYLFRKEGQNVTLSCEQNLNHDAMYWYRQDPGQGLRLIYYSQIVNDFQKGDIAEGYSVSREKKESFPLTVTSAQKNPTAFYLCASSIPGGPYGYTFGSGTRLTVV.

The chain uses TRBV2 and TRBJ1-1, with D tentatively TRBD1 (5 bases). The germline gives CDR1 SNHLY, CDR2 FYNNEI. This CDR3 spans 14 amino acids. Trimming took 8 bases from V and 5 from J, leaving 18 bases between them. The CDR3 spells CASGNLVGGTEAFF. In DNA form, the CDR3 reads TGTGCCAGCGGTAATTTAGTTGGGGGGACTGAAGCTTTCTTT. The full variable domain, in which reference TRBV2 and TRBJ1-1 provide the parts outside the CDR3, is EPEVTQTPSHQVTQMGQEVILRCVPISNHLYFYWYRQILGQKVEFLVSFYNNEISEKSEIFDDQFSVERPDGSNFTLKIRSTKLEDSAMYFCASGNLVGGTEAFFGQGTRLTVV.

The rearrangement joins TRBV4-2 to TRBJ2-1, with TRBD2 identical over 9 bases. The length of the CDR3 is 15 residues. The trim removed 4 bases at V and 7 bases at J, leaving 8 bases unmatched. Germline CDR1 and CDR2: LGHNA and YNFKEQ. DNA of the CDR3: TGTGCCAGCAGCCTTGGTAGCGGGAGTTTTAATGAGCAGTTCTTC. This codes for CASSLGSGSFNEQFF.

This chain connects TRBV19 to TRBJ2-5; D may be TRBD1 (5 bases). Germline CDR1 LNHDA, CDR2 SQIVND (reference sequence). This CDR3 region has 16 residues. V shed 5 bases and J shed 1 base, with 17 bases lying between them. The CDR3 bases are TGTGCCAGTAGTCCGCGGACATTTGGGTCCCAAGAGACCCAGTACTTC. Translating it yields CASSPRTFGSQETQYF.

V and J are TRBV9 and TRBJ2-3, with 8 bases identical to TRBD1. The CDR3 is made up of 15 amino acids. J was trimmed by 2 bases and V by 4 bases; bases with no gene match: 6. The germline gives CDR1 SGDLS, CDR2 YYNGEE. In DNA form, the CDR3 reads TGTGCCAGCAGCCCCGGACAGGGAATCACAGATACGCAGTATTTT. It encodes CASSPGQGITDTQYF.

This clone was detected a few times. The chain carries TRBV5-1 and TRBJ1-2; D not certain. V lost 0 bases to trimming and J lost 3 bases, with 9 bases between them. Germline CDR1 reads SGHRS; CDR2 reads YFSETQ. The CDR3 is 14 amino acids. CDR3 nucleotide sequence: TGCGCCAGCAGCTTGGGAGATATTGACTATGGCTACACCTTC. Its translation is CASSLGDIDYGYTF.